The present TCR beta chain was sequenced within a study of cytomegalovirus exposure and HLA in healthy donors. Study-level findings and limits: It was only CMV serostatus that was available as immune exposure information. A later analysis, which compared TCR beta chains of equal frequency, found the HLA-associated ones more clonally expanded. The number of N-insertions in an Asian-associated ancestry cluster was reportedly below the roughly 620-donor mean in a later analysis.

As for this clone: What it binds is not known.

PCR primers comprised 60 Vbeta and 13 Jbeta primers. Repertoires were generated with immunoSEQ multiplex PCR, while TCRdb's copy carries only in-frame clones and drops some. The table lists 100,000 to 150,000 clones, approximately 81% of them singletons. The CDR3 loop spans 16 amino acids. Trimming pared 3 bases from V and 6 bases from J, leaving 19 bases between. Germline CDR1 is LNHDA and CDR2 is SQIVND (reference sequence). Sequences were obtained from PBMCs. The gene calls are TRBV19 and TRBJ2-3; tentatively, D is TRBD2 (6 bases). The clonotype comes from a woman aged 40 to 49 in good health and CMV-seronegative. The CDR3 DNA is TGTGCCAGTAGTATGCAGGGCGGGAAGAGTATGGATACGCAGTATTTT. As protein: CASSMQGGKSMDTQYF.